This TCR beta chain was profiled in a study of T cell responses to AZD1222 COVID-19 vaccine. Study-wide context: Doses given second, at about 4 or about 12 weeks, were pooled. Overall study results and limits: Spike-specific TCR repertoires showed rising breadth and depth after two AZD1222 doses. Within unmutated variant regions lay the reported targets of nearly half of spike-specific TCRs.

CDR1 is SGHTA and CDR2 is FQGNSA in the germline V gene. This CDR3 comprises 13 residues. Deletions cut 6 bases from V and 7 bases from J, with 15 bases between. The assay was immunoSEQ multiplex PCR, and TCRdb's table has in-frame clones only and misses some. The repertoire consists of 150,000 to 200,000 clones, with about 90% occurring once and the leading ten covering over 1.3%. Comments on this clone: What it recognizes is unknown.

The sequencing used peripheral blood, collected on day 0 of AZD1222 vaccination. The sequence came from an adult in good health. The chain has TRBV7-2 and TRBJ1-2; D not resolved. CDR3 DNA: TGTGCCAGCAGTTTTGGACGGGAGGGTGGCTACACCTTC. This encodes CASSFGREGGYTF.